This note documents a single T cell receptor (beta chain) sequence. This CDR3 has 11 amino acids. Trimming stripped 1 base from V and 10 bases from J, with 5 bases between. The germline V gene has CDR1 SGHVS and CDR2 FQNEAQ. TCRdb's copy holds only in-frame clones and misses some; the assay was immunoSEQ multiplex PCR. The sample gives about 60,000 clones, about 90% of which show up once; 4.5% to 6% is in the top ten. The data were obtained in a study of blood T cell repertoires in COVID-19. Study summary: T cells, B-cell-depleted T cells, or PBMCs provided the cDNA or gDNA that served as material.

This receptor was taken from a human donor in a cohort sampled during active COVID-19. The source material was peripheral blood. This rearrangement joins TRBV7-8 to TRBJ2-1; D gene ambiguous. CDR3 in DNA: TGTGCCAGCAGCTTAGTTACAGAGCAGTTCTTC. Translating it yields CASSLVTEQFF.